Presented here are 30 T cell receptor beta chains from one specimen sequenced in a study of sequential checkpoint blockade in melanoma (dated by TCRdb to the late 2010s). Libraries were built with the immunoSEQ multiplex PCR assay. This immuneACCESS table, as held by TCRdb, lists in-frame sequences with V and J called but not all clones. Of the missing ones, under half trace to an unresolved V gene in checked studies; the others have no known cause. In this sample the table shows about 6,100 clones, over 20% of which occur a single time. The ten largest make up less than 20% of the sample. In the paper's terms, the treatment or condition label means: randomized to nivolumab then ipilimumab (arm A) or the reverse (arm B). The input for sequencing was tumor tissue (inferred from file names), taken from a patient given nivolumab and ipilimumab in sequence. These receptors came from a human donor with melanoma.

CDR3 DNA sequence: TGTGCCAGCAGTTTCTCCTTTGTTGAAAAACTGTTTTTT. Translating it yields CASSFSFVEKLFF. J is TRBJ1-4 and V is TRBV6-8, with no clear D. This CDR3 is built from 13 residues. The V end lost 4 bases, the J end lost 7 bases, and 10 bases lay between the germline ends. Per the germline V gene, CDR1 is MNHGY and CDR2 is SAAAGT.

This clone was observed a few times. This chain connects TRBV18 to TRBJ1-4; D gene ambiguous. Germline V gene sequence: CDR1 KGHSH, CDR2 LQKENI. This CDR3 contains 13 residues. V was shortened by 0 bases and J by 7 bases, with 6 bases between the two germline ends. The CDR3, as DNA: TGTGCCAGCTCACCACCGTTCCGTGAAAAACTGTTTTTT. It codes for CASSPPFREKLFF.

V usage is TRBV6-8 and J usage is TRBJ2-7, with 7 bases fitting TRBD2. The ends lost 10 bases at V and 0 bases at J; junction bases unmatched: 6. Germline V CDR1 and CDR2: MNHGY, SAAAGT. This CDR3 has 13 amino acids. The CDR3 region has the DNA TGTGCCATCGGGGACTACACCTCCTACGAGCAGTACTTC. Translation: CAIGDYTSYEQYF.

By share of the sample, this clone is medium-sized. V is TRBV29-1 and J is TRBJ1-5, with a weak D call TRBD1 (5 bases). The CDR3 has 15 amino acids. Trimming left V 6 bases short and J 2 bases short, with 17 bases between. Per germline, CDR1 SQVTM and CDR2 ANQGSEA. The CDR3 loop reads CSVLPLGGGNQPQHF. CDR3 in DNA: TGCAGCGTCTTACCCCTGGGGGGGGGCAATCAGCCCCAGCATTTT.

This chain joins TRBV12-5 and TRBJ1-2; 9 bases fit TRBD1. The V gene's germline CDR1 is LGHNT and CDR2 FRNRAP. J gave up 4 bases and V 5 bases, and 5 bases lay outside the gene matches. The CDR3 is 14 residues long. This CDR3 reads CASGLGTGFYGYTF. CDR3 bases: TGTGCTAGTGGTCTCGGGACAGGGTTCTATGGCTACACCTTC.

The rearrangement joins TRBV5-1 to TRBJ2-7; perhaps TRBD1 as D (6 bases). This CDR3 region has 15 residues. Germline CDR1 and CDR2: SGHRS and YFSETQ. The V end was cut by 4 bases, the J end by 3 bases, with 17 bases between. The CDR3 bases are TGCGCCAGCAGCCCATACTCAGGGGCTATCTACGAGCAGTACTTC. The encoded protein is CASSPYSGAIYEQYF.

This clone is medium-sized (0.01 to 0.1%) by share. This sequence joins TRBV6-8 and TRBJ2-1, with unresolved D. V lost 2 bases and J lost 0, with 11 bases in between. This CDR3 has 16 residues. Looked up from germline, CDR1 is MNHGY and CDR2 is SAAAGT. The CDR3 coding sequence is TGTGCCAGCAGTTACGAAAGCGCCAACTCCTACAATGAGCAGTTCTTC. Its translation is CASSYESANSYNEQFF.

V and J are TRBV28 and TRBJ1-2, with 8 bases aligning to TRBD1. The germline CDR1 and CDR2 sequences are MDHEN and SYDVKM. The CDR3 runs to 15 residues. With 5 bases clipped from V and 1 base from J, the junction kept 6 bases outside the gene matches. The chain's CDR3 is CASSHDRGINYGYTF. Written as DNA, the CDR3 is TGTGCCAGCAGTCACGACAGGGGTATTAACTATGGCTACACCTTC.

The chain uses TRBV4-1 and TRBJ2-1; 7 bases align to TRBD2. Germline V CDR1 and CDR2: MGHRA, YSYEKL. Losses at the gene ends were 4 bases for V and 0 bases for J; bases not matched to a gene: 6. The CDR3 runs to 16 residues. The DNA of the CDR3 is TGCGCCAGCAGCCTTACTAGCGTAAACTCCTACAATGAGCAGTTCTTC. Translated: CASSLTSVNSYNEQFF.

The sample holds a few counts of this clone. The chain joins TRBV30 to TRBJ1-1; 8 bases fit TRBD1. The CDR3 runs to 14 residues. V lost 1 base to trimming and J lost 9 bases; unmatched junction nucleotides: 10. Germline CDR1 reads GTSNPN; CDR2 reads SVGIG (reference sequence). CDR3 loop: CAWSEAAGGSKAFF. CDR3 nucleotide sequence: TGTGCCTGGAGTGAGGCCGCAGGGGGCTCGAAAGCTTTCTTT.

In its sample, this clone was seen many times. The CDR3 protein is CASSYWQLDRYF. CDR3 sequence (DNA): TGTGCCAGCAGTTACTGGCAGCTGGATCGGTACTTC. V and J are TRBV6-8 and TRBJ2-5; D not certain. This CDR3 spans 12 amino acids. Germline CDR1 and CDR2: MNHGY and SAAAGT. Deletions cut 1 base from V and 13 bases from J, with 13 bases between.

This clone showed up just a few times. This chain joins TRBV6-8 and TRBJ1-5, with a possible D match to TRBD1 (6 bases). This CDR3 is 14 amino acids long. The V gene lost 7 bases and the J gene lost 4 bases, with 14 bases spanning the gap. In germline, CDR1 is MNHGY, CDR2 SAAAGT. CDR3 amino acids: CASTVDSPNQPQHF. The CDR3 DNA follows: TGTGCCAGCACCGTGGACAGCCCAAATCAGCCCCAGCATTTT.

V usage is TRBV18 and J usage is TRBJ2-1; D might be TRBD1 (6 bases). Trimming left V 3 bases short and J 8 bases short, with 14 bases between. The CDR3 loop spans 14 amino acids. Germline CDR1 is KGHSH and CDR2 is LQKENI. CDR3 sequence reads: CASSPLQGRDEQFF. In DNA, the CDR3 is TGTGCCAGCTCACCGCTTCAGGGGCGCGATGAGCAGTTCTTC.

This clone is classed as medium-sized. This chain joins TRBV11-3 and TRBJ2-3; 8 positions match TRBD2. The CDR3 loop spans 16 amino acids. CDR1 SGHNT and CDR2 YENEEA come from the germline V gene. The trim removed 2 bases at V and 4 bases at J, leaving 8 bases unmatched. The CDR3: CASSLMSGSSADTQYF. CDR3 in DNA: TGTGCCAGCAGCTTAATGAGCGGGAGCAGTGCAGATACGCAGTATTTT.

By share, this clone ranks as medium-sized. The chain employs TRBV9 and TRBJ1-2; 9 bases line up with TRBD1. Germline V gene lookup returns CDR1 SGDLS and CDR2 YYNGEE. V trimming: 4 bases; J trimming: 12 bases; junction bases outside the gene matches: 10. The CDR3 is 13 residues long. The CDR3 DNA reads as TGTGCCAGCAGCAAGGGACAGGGTCTAGAAAACACCTTC. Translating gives CASSKGQGLENTF.

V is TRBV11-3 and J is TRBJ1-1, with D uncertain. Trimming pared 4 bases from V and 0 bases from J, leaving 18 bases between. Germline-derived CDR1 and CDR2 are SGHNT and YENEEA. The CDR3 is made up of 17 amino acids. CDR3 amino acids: CASSSDVGVLMNTEAFF. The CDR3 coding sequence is TGTGCCAGCAGCTCGGACGTTGGGGTCCTAATGAACACTGAAGCTTTCTTT.

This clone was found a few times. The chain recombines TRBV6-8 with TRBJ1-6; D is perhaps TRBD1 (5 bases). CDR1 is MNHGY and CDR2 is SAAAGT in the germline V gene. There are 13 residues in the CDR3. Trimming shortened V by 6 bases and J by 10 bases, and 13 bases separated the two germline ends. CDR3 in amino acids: CASSWGGDSPLHF. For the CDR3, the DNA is TGTGCCAGCAGCTGGGGAGGGGACTCACCCCTCCACTTT.

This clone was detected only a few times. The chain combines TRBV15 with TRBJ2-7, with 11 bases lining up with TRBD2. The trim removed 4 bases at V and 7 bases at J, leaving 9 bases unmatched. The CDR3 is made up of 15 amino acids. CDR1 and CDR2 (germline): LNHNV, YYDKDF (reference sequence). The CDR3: CATSTTTSGIGEQYF. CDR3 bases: TGTGCCACCAGCACCACGACTAGCGGGATTGGGGAGCAGTACTTC. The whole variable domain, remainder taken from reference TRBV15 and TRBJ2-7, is DAMVIQNPRYQVTQFGKPVTLSCSQTLNHNVMYWYQQKSSQAPKLLFHYYDKDFNNEADTPDNFQSRRPNTSFCFLDIRSPGLGDTAMYLCATSTTTSGIGEQYFGPGTRLTVT.

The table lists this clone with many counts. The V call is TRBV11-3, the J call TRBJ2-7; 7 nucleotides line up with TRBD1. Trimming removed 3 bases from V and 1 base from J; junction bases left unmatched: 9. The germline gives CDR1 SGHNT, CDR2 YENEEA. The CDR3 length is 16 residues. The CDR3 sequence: CASSFGLGTASYEQYF. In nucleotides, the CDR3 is TGTGCCAGCAGCTTCGGCCTTGGGACAGCTTCCTACGAGCAGTACTTC.

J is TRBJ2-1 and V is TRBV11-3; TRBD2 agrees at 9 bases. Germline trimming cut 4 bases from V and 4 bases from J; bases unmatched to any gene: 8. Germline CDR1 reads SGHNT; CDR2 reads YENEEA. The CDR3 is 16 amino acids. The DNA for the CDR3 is TGTGCCAGCAGCTACGCGGGAGGGCCGGGGTACAATGAGCAGTTCTTC. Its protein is CASSYAGGPGYNEQFF.

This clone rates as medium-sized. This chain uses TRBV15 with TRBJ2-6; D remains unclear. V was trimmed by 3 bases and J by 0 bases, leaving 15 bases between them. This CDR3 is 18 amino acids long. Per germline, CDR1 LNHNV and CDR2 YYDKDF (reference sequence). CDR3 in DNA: TGTGCCACCAGCAGCCCTAGTGGGTCGTACTCTGGGGCCAACGTCCTGACTTTC. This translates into CATSSPSGSYSGANVLTF.

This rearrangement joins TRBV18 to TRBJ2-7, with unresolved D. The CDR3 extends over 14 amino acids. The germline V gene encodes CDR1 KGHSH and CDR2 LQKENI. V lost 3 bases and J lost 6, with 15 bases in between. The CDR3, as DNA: TGTGCCAGCTCACCCCCCCTCGGTTTTCTCGAGCAGTACTTC. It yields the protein CASSPPLGFLEQYF.

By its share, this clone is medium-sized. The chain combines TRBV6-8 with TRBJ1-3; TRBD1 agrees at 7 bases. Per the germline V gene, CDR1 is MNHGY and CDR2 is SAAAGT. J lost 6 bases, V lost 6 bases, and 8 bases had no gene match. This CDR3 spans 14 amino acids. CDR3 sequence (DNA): TGTGCCAGCAGCAAGACAGGGACCGAAAACACCATATATTTT. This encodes CASSKTGTENTIYF.

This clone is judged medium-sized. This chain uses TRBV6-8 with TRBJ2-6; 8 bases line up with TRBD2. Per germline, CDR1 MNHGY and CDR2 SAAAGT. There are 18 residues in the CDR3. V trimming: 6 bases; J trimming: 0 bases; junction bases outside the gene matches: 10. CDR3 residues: CASSLQRGKTSGANVLTF. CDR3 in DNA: TGTGCCAGCAGCCTCCAGCGGGGGAAAACCTCTGGGGCCAACGTCCTGACTTTC.

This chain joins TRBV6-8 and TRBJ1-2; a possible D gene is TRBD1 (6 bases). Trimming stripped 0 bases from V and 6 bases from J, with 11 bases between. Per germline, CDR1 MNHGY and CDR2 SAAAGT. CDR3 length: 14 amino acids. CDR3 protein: CASSYSGGANGYTF. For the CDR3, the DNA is TGTGCCAGCAGTTACTCCGGGGGCGCTAATGGCTACACCTTC.

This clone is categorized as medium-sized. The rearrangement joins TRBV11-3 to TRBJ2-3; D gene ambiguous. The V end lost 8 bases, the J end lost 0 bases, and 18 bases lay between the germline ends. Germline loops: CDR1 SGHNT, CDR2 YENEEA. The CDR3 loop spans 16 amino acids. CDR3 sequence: CASETTPPSSTDTQYF. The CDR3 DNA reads TGTGCCAGCGAGACGACACCCCCCAGTAGCACAGATACGCAGTATTTT.

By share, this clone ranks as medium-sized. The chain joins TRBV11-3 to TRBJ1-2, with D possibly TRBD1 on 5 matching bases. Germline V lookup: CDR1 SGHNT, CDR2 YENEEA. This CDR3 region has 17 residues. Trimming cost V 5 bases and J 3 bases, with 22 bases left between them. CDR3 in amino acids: CASSPTQYPGRDYGYTF. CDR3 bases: TGTGCCAGCAGCCCCACTCAATACCCGGGGCGGGACTATGGCTACACCTTC.

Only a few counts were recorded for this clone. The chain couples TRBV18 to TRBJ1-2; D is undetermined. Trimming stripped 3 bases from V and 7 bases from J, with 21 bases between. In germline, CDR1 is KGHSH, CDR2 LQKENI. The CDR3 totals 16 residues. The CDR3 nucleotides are TGTGCCAGCTCACCCCGTTGGCCCCTAAGTTCTCTTGGCTACACCTTC. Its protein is CASSPRWPLSSLGYTF.

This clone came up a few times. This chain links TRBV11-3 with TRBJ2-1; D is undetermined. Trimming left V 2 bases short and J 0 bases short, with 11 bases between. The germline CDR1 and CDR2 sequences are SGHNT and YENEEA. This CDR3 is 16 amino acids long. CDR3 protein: CASSLPLFRSYNEQFF. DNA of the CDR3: TGTGCCAGCAGCTTACCGCTCTTTCGCTCCTACAATGAGCAGTTCTTC.

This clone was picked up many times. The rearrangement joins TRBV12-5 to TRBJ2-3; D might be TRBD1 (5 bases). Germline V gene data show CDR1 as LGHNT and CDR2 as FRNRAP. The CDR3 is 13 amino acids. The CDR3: CASKPRGPDTQYF. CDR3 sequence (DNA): TGTGCCAGCAAACCAAGGGGCCCAGATACGCAGTATTTT.